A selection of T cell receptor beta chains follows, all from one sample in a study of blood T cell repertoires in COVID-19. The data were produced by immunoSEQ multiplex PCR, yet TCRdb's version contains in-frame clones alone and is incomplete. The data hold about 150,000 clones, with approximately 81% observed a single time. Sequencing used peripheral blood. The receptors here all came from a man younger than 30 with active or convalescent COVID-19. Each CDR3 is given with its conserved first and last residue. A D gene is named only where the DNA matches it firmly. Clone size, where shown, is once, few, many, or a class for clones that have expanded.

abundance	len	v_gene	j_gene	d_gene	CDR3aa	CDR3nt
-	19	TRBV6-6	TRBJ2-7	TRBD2	CASNYGLAGYNLFTHEQYF	TGTGCCAGCAACTACGGACTAGCGGGATATAACCTATTTACCCACGAGCAGTACTTC
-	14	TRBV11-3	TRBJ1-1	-	CASSFGGGSTEAFF	TGTGCCAGCAGCTTCGGGGGCGGGAGCACTGAAGCTTTCTTT
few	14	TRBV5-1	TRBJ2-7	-	CASSLTGSSYEQYF	TGCGCCAGCAGCTTGACAGGGAGCTCCTACGAGCAGTACTTC
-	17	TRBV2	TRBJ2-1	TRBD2	CASKQSTGTSGRFRQFF	TGTGCCAGCAAACAGTCCACCGGGACTAGCGGGAGATTTAGGCAGTTCTTC
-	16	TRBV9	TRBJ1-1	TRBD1	CASSAGQGALGTEAFF	TGTGCCAGCAGCGCTGGACAGGGGGCGCTTGGGACTGAAGCTTTCTTT
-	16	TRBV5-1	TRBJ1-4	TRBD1	CASSLGITGGREKLFF	TGCGCCAGCAGCTTGGGCATTACAGGGGGAAGGGAAAAACTGTTTTTT
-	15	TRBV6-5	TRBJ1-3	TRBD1	CASSTSDRVGNTIYF	TGTGCCAGCAGTACCTCGGACAGGGTGGGAAACACCATATATTTT
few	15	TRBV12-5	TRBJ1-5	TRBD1	CASGLGQGGNQPQHF	TGTGCTAGTGGTTTGGGACAGGGGGGCAATCAGCCCCAGCATTTT
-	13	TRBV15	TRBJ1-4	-	CATSRDPGEKLFF	TGTGCCACCAGCAGAGATCCGGGAGAAAAACTGTTTTTT
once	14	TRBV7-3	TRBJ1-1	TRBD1	CASSLKGQGVEAFF	TGTGCCAGCAGCTTAAAGGGACAGGGCGTCGAAGCTTTCTTT
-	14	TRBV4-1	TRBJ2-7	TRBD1	CASSQGDRGYEQYF	TGCGCCAGCAGCCAAGGGGACAGGGGATACGAGCAGTACTTC
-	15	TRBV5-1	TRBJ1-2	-	CASSLASMQGYGYTF	TGCGCCAGCAGCTTGGCTTCGATGCAGGGGTATGGCTACACCTTC
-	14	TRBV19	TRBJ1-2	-	CASSIAGLSYGYTF	TGTGCCAGTAGTATAGCGGGACTCTCCTATGGCTACACCTTC
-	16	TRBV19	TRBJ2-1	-	CASTDGPGVSYNEQFF	TGTGCCAGTACCGATGGCCCCGGGGTTAGTTACAATGAGCAGTTCTTC
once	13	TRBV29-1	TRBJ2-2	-	CSADRSNTGELFF	TGCAGCGCGGACAGATCGAACACCGGGGAGCTGTTTTTT
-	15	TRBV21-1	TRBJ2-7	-	CASSKCPSGIYEQYF	TGTGCCAGCAGCAAATGCCCTTCGGGGATCTACGAGCAGTACTTC
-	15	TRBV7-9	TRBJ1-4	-	CASSQWTSTNEKLFF	TGTGCCAGCAGCCAGTGGACATCAACTAATGAAAAACTGTTTTTT
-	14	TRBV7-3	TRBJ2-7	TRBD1	CASSPDRGSYEQYF	TGTGCCAGCAGCCCTGACAGGGGGAGCTACGAGCAGTACTTC
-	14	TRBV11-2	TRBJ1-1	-	CASSLAQQNTEAFF	TGTGCCAGCAGCTTAGCCCAACAGAACACTGAAGCTTTCTTT
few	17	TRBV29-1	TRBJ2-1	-	CSVQERGEGAYYNEQFF	TGCAGCGTTCAAGAACGGGGAGAGGGCGCTTACTACAATGAGCAGTTCTTC
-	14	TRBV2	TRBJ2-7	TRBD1	CASSKGQPAYEQYF	TGTGCCAGCAGTAAGGGACAGCCGGCCTACGAGCAGTACTTC
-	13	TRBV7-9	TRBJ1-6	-	CASTPRHNSPLHF	TGTGCCAGTACTCCTAGGCATAATTCACCCCTCCACTTT
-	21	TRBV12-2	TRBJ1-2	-	CASRLVLSGQGALETNYGYTF	TGTGCAAGTCGCTTAGTATTGTCAGGACAGGGGGCTCTCGAGACCAACTATGGCTACACCTTC
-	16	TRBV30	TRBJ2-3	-	CAWSVRVSGRTDTQYF	TGTGCCTGGAGTGTTCGGGTGAGCGGCCGCACAGATACGCAGTATTTT
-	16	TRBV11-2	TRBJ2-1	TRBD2	CASSTLTGGSYNEQFF	TGTGCCAGCAGCACCCTGACGGGGGGGTCCTACAATGAGCAGTTCTTC
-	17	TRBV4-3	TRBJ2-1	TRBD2	CASSQDSGLVGYNEQFF	TGCGCCAGCAGCCAAGACTCTGGACTAGTGGGGTACAATGAGCAGTTCTTC
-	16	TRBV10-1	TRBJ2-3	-	CASSASGTSGVDTQYF	TGCGCCAGCAGTGCATCCGGGACCTCGGGGGTAGATACGCAGTATTTT
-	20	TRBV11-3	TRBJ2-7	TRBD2	CASSLEGKVMSSGISYEQYF	TGTGCCAGCAGCTTAGAAGGGAAAGTTATGTCTAGCGGGATCTCCTACGAGCAGTACTTC
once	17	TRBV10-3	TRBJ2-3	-	CAISDPSDKMYTDTQYF	TGTGCCATCAGTGATCCTTCGGACAAGATGTACACAGATACGCAGTATTTT
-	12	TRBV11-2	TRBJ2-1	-	CASSHQYNEQFF	TGTGCCAGCAGCCATCAGTACAATGAGCAGTTCTTC
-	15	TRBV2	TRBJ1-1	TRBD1	CASRGQGAKNTEAFF	TGTGCCAGCAGGGGACAGGGGGCGAAGAACACTGAAGCTTTCTTT
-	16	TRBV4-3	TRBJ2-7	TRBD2	CASSQDPSGPMGEQYF	TGCGCCAGCAGCCAAGACCCTAGCGGGCCGATGGGCGAGCAGTACTTC
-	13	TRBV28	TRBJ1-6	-	CASPGSGNSPLHF	TGTGCCAGCCCGGGGTCCGGTAATTCACCCCTCCACTTT
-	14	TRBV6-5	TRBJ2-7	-	CASTPSGFPYEQYF	TGTGCCAGCACCCCCTCAGGGTTTCCCTACGAGCAGTACTTC
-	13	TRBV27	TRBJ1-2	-	CASRPTGSYGYTF	TGTGCCAGCAGACCTACAGGGAGCTATGGCTACACCTTC
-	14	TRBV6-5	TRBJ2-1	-	CASSYEGAYNEQFF	TGTGCCAGCAGTTATGAGGGGGCCTACAATGAGCAGTTCTTC
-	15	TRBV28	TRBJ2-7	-	CASSIRSGPLYEQYF	TGTGCCAGCAGTATACGTTCTGGCCCACTATACGAGCAGTACTTC
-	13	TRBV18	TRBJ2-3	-	CASSPSLADTQYF	TGTGCCAGCTCACCCTCATTAGCAGATACGCAGTATTTT
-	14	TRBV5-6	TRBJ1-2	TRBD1	CASSSGTGGYGYTF	TGTGCCAGCAGCTCCGGGACAGGGGGCTATGGCTACACCTTC
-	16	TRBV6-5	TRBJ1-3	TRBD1	CASSYSLFRGSNTIYF	TGTGCCAGCAGTTACTCATTGTTCAGGGGGAGTAACACCATATATTTT
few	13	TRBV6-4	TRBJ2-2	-	CASSVTNTGELFF	TGTGCCAGCAGTGTTACGAACACCGGGGAGCTGTTTTTT
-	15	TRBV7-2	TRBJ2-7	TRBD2	CASSSTGGSSYEQYF	TGTGCCAGCAGTTCTACGGGAGGTAGCTCCTACGAGCAGTACTTC
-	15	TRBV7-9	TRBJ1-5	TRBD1	CASSFSTGRNQPQHF	TGTGCCAGCAGCTTTTCGACAGGGAGAAATCAGCCCCAGCATTTT
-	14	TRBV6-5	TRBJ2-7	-	CASSPQAGGYEQYF	TGTGCCAGCAGTCCGCAGGCCGGAGGCTACGAGCAGTACTTC
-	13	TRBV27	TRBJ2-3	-	CASSLGGWDTQYF	TGTGCCAGCAGCTTGGGGGGATGGGATACGCAGTATTTT
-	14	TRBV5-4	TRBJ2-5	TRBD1	CASSLGQGRETQYF	TGTGCCAGCAGCCTCGGACAGGGAAGGGAGACCCAGTACTTC
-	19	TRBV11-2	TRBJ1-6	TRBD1	CASSLGHDRGFAYNSPLHF	TGTGCCAGCAGCTTAGGCCACGACAGGGGGTTTGCCTATAATTCACCCCTCCACTTT
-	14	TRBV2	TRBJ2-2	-	CASSLERNTGELFF	TGTGCCAGCTCCTTGGAGAGGAACACCGGGGAGCTGTTTTTT
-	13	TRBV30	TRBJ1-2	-	CACAGSSNYGYTF	TGTGCCTGTGCGGGCAGCTCTAACTATGGCTACACCTTC
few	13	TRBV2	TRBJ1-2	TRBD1	CASRTTGDYGYTF	TGTGCCAGCAGAACTACAGGGGACTATGGCTACACCTTC
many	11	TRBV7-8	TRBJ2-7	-	CASSLSTETYF	TGTGCCAGCAGCTTAAGTACGGAGACGTACTTC